This T cell receptor (beta chain) was captured by sequencing in a study of T cells in localized non-small cell lung cancer. This CDR3 region has 14 residues. The J segment lost 4 bases and the V segment lost 5 bases, leaving 7 bases of the junction unmatched. From germline, CDR1 is SGDLS and CDR2 YYNGEE. By sample share, this clone is large. Its antigen is unidentified. Sequencing used immunoSEQ multiplex PCR; TCRdb keeps in-frame clones, though not all of them. The data contain about 1,800 clones, around 37% of them singletons. Study-wide findings and caveats: Adjacent lung was found to contain a median approximately 60 of the top 100 tumor clones. Among blood samples, higher T cell density accompanied longer overall survival. One tumor region alone was sequenced, and heterogeneity therefore remains possible. The highest T cell clonality was in uninvolved adjacent lung, above tumor.

The chain carries TRBV9 and TRBJ1-1, with 8 bases that match TRBD1. The receptor's source is a female donor over 55 with stage I lung adenocarcinoma. The sample was lung tumor tissue, taken before any cancer treatment. CDR3 amino acids: CASSRDRRSTEAFF. CDR3 DNA sequence: TGTGCCAGCAGTAGGGACAGGCGATCCACTGAAGCTTTCTTT. Complete variable domain (other parts from reference TRBV9 and TRBJ1-1): DSGVTQTPKHLITATGQRVTLRCSPRSGDLSVYWYQQSLDQGLQFLIQYYNGEERAKGNILERFSAQQFPDLHSELNLSSLELGDSALYFCASSRDRRSTEAFFGQGTRLTVV.